This T cell receptor beta chain was sequenced in a study of cytomegalovirus exposure and HLA in healthy donors. Study-level information: In terms of ancestry, the Caucasian-associated cluster contained roughly four fifths of the approximately 430 genotyped donors. Study-level results: Highly shared sequence variants in one cluster were likely a sequencing artifact. A later analysis found that most CMV-associated TCR beta chains appeared HLA-restricted.

With regard to this clone: The antigen is not known.

PCR used 60 Vbeta primers and 13 Jbeta primers. Repertoires were generated with immunoSEQ multiplex PCR, while TCRdb's copy carries only in-frame clones and drops some. The sample carries roughly 190,000 clones, 80% to 85% recorded once. Germline V lookup: CDR1 MNHNS, CDR2 SASEGT. This CDR3 is built from 12 residues. Trimming pared 3 bases from V and 11 bases from J, leaving 13 bases between. The sample comprised PBMCs. The origin of this receptor is a woman aged 18-29 years in good health and CMV-seronegative. This chain connects TRBV6-1 to TRBJ2-5, with a possible D match to TRBD2 (6 bases). CDR3 sequence reads: CASSEPGLQQYF. The DNA of the CDR3 is TGTGCCAGCAGTGAGCCGGGACTTCAGCAGTACTTC.